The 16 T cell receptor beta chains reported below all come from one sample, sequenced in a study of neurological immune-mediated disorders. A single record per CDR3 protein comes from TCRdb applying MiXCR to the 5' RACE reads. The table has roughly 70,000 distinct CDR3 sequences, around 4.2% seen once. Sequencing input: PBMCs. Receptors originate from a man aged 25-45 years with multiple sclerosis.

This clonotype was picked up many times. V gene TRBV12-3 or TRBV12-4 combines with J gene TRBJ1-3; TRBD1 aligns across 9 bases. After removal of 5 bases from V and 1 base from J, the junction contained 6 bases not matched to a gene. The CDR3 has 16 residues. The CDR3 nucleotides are TGTGCCAGCAGTCCCGGGACAGGGTGGTCTGGAAACACCATATATTTT. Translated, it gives CASSPGTGWSGNTIYF.

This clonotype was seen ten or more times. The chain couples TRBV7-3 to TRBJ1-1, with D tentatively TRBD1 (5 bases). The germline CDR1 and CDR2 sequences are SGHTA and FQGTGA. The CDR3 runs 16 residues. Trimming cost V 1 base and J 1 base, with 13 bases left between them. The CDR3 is CASSLMARGWNTEAFF. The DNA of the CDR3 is TGTGCCAGCAGCTTAATGGCACGGGGGTGGAACACTGAAGCTTTCTTT.

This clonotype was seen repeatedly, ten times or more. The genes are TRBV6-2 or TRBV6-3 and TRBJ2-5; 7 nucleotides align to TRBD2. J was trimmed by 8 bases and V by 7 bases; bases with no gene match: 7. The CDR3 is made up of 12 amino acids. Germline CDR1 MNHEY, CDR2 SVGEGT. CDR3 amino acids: CASKGAGYTQYF. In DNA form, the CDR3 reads TGTGCCAGCAAAGGAGCGGGGTATACCCAGTACTTC.

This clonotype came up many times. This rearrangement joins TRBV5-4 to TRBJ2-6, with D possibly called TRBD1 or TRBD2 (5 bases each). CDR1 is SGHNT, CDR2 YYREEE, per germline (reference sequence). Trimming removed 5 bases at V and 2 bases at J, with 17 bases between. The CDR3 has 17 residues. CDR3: CASSRVGGSPGANVLTF. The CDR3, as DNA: TGTGCCAGCAGTCGCGTTGGGGGTTCCCCTGGGGCCAACGTCCTGACTTTC.

In DNA, the CDR3 is TGTGCCAGCAGCTTACGATGGGGTTCTGGAAACACCATATATTTT. This gives the protein CASSLRWGSGNTIYF. The V gene is TRBV7-2, the J gene TRBJ1-3, with D unclear. The V end was cut by 2 bases, the J end by 1 base, with 9 bases between. CDR3 length: 15 amino acids. The germline V gene encodes CDR1 SGHTA and CDR2 FQGNSA. Combining the CDR3 with reference TRBV7-2 and TRBJ1-3 gives the whole variable domain GAGVSQSPSNKVTEKGKDVELRCDPISGHTALYWYRQSLGQGLEFLIYFQGNSAPDKSGLPSDRFSAERTGGSVSTLTIQRTQQEDSAVYLCASSLRWGSGNTIYFGEGSWLTVV.

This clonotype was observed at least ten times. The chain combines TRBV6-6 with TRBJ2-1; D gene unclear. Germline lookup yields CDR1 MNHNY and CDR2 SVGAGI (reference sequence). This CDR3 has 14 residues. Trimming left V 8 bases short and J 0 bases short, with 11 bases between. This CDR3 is CASVRSSSYNEQFF. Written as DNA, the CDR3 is TGTGCCAGCGTTCGATCTAGCTCCTACAATGAGCAGTTCTTC.

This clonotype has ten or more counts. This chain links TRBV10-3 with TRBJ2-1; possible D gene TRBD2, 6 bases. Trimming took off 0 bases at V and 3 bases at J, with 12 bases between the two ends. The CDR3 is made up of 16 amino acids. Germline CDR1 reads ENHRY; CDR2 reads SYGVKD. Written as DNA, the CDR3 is TGTGCCATCAGTGAGTCCGAGGCGGGGTACTACAATGAGCAGTTCTTC. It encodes CAISESEAGYYNEQFF.

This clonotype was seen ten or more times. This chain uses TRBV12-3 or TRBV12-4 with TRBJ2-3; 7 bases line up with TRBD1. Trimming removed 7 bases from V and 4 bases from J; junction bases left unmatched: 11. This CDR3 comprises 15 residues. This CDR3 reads CASTSTGFGADTQYF. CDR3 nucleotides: TGTGCCAGCACCTCGACAGGGTTTGGCGCAGATACGCAGTATTTT.

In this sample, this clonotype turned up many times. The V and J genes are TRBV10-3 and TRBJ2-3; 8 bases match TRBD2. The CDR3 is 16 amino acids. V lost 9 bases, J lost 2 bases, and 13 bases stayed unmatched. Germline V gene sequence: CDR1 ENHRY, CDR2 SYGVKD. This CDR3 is CAISSTKRGITDTQYF. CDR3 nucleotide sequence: TGTGCCATTTCTTCCACTAAGCGGGGGATCACAGATACGCAGTATTTT.

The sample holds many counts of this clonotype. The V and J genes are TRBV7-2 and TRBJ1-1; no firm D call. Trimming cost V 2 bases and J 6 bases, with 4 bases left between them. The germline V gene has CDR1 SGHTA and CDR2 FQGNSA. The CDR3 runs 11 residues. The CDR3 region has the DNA TGTGCCAGCAGCTTAATCGCTGAAGCTTTCTTT. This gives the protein CASSLIAEAFF.

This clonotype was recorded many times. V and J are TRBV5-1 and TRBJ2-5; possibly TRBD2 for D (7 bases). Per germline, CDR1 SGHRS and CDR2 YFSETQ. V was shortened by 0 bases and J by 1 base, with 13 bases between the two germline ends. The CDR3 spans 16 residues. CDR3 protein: CASSLAGRGGQETQYF. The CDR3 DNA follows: TGCGCCAGCAGCTTGGCCGGAAGGGGGGGCCAAGAGACCCAGTACTTC.

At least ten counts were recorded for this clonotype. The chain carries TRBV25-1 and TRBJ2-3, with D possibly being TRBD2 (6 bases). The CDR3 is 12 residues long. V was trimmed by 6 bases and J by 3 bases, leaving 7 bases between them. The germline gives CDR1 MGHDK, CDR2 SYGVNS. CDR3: CASSRGTDTQYF. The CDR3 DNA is TGTGCCAGCAGCCGGGGGACAGATACGCAGTATTTT.

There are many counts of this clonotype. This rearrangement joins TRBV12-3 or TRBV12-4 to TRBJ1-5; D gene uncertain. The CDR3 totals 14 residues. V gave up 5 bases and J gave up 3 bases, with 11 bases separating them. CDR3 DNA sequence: TGTGCCAGCAGTCAGTTACTCCTCAATCAGCCCCAGCATTTT. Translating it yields CASSQLLLNQPQHF.

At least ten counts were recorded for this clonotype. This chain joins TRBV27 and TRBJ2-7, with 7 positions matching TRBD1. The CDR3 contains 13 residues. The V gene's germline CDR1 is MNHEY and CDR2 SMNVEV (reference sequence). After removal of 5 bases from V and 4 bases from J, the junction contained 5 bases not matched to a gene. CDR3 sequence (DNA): TGTGCCAGCAGTCCGGGACAGCAGTACGAGCAGTACTTC. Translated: CASSPGQQYEQYF.

The CDR3 DNA reads as TGTGCCACCAGTGATGGAGGAGGCGGCACAGATACGCAGTATTTT. It yields the protein CATSDGGGGTDTQYF. The chain uses TRBV24-1 and TRBJ2-3, with D perhaps TRBD2 (5 bases). The CDR3 consists of 15 residues. V lost 3 bases, J lost 1 base, and 10 bases lay in between. Germline V CDR1 and CDR2: KGHDR, SFDVKD.

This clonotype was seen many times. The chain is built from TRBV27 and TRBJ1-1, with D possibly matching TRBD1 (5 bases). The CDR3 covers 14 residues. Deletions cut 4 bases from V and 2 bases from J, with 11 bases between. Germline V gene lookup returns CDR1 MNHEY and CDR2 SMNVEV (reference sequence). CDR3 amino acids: CASSSQRGNTEAFF. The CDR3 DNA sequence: TGTGCCAGCAGTTCCCAAAGGGGAAACACTGAAGCTTTCTTT.